The clone carrying this T cell receptor (beta chain) showed up just a few times. TCRdb itself ran the PCR reads through MiXCR, one entry per CDR3 protein. Altogether under 15,000 distinct CDR3 sequences are present, around 50% being singletons, with the ten largest covering around 42%. These data come from a study of tumor-infiltrating lymphocytes in oesophageal squamous cell carcinoma. Trimming took 0 bases from V and 1 from J, leaving 3 bases between them. CDR1 is SGHVT, CDR2 SQSDAQ, per germline. CDR3 length: 13 amino acids. The origin of this receptor is a female donor with esophageal squamous cell carcinoma. Sequenced: esophageal tumor tissue. The genes are TRBV7-4 and TRBJ1-1, with unresolved D. DNA for the CDR3: TGTGCCAGCAGCTTAGCTCCGAACACTGAAGCTTTCTTT. This gives the protein CASSLAPNTEAFF.